This T cell receptor (beta chain) was recovered during a study of blood T cell repertoires in COVID-19. Study-level background: Sample material is recorded as cDNA or gDNA derived from T cells, B-cell-depleted T cells, or PBMCs.

Germline-derived CDR1 and CDR2 are LNHDA and SQIVND (reference sequence). This CDR3 spans 15 amino acids. V was cut by 4 bases and J by 0 bases, with 7 bases left in between. Per the authors' pipeline: Amplification of reference gene primers was used by the study to estimate nucleated cell counts. The table came from immunoSEQ multiplex PCR; TCRdb's copy has only in-frame clones and leaves some out. The D gene and trimming were derived from the DNA, and the V and J assignments and clone size from that table. The sample carries under 60,000 clones, under 95% recorded once. This clonotype was sampled from a human donor in a cohort sampled during active COVID-19. The sample consisted of peripheral blood. The genes are TRBV19 and TRBJ2-6, with a tentative D call TRBD1 (6 bases). In DNA, the CDR3 is TGTGCCAGTAGTAAACAGGGCTCTGGGGCCAACGTCCTGACTTTC. Translating it yields CASSKQGSGANVLTF.